One and the same sample provided the 30 T cell receptor beta chains below, sequenced in a study of blood T cell repertoires in COVID-19. Here immunoSEQ multiplex PCR was the method, and the copy in TCRdb shows in-frame clones only, minus some. The profile shows 200,000 to 250,000 clones, approximately 83% of them singletons. Sequences were obtained from PBMCs or T cells enriched from blood (not recorded which). The source is a woman aged 55-75 years who had recovered from COVID-19.

The V gene is TRBV24-1, the J gene TRBJ1-2; TRBD1 agrees at 7 bases. The V and J ends lost 4 bases and 5 bases, in that order; junction bases with no gene match: 3. The CDR3 consists of 13 residues. Germline CDR1 reads KGHDR; CDR2 reads SFDVKD. The CDR3 sequence: CATSETGKYGYTF. As DNA, the CDR3 is TGTGCCACCAGTGAGACAGGGAAATATGGCTACACCTTC.

The V gene is TRBV6-5, the J gene TRBJ2-5, with 8 bases aligning to TRBD2. CDR1 MNHEY and CDR2 SVGAGI come from the germline V gene. Trimming cost V 6 bases and J 3 bases; bases outside gene matches: 9. The CDR3 contains 15 residues. The CDR3 sequence: CASSPPAGGEETQYF. DNA of the CDR3: TGTGCCAGCAGCCCACCCGCGGGGGGAGAAGAGACCCAGTACTTC.

This chain uses TRBV29-1 with TRBJ1-3, with 7 bases aligning to TRBD1. This CDR3 has 13 residues. Germline V gene data show CDR1 as SQVTM and CDR2 as ANQGSEA. Trimming at V came to 6 bases and at J to 3 bases, leaving 5 bases not matched to a gene. The CDR3 sequence is CSVRQGNGNTIYF. The CDR3 DNA follows: TGCAGCGTCAGACAGGGTAATGGAAACACCATATATTTT.

The chain links TRBV7-9 to TRBJ1-5, with D perhaps matching TRBD1 (5 bases). The CDR3 is made up of 14 amino acids. CDR1 and CDR2 (germline): SEHNR, FQNEAQ (reference sequence). V was cut by 4 bases and J by 5 bases, with 12 bases left in between. CDR3 loop: CASSSTGSDQPQHF. CDR3 in DNA: TGTGCCAGCAGCTCAACAGGATCCGATCAGCCCCAGCATTTT.

This clone was seen a handful of times. The chain employs TRBV5-4 and TRBJ1-1; TRBD1 matches 9 bases. Germline V gene data show CDR1 as SGHNT and CDR2 as YYREEE (reference sequence). V shed 0 bases and J 2 bases; nucleotides not matched to a gene: 8. This CDR3 comprises 17 residues. The CDR3 DNA reads as TGTGCCAGCAGCTTGGATCGACAGGGGGGAAAAAACACTGAAGCTTTCTTT. Protein sequence: CASSLDRQGGKNTEAFF. The variable domain in full, with the rest retrieved from reference TRBV5-4 and TRBJ1-1, is ETGVTQSPTHLIKTRGQQVTLRCSSQSGHNTVSWYQQALGQGPQFIFQYYREEENGRGNFPPRFSGLQFPNYSSELNVNALELDDSALYLCASSLDRQGGKNTEAFFGQGTRLTVV.

Note on this clone: Other DNA sequences in this specimen translate into the identical CDR3. V gene TRBV24-1 combines with J gene TRBJ2-3; possibly TRBD2 for D (5 bases). Germline CDR1 and CDR2: KGHDR and SFDVKD. Trimming removed 4 bases at V and 1 base at J, with 14 bases between. This CDR3 has 16 amino acids. The CDR3 sequence is CATSDPTSGGTDTQYF. Written as DNA, the CDR3 is TGTGCCACCAGTGACCCAACTAGTGGAGGCACAGATACGCAGTATTTT.

V and J are TRBV6-5 and TRBJ1-4; 9 nucleotides match TRBD1. From germline, CDR1 is MNHEY and CDR2 SVGAGI. The CDR3 is 13 residues long. V lost 0 bases, J lost 13 bases, and 3 bases stayed unmatched. CDR3 sequence (DNA): TGTGCCAGCAGTTACTCGAGACAGGGGGGACTGTTTTTT. Translating gives CASSYSRQGGLFF.

The chain recombines TRBV6-5 with TRBJ1-3; D is perhaps TRBD1 (6 bases). Deletions cut 7 bases from V and 2 bases from J, with 12 bases between. The CDR3 spans 14 residues. The germline V gene has CDR1 MNHEY and CDR2 SVGAGI. CDR3 sequence: CASNAQGTGNTIYF. The DNA for the CDR3 is TGTGCCAGCAACGCACAGGGAACTGGAAACACCATATATTTT.

The J gene is TRBJ2-7, the V gene TRBV10-3; D gene ambiguous. Per the germline V gene, CDR1 is ENHRY and CDR2 is SYGVKD. The CDR3 is 17 amino acids. Trimming removed 2 bases from V and 2 bases from J, with 19 bases in between. Here the CDR3 reads CAISEPTRSPYTYEQYF. The CDR3 bases are TGTGCCATCAGTGAGCCCACCCGGTCACCCTATACCTACGAGCAGTACTTC.

The chain is built from TRBV18 and TRBJ2-2; D remains unclear. Germline CDR1 KGHSH, CDR2 LQKENI. This CDR3 has 12 residues. Trimming removed 2 bases at V and 6 bases at J, with 4 bases between. CDR3 sequence reads: CASSPGPGELFF. CDR3 nucleotides: TGTGCCAGCTCACCAGGGCCCGGGGAGCTGTTTTTT. The full variable domain, in which reference TRBV18 and TRBJ2-2 provide the parts outside the CDR3, is NAGVMQNPRHLVRRRGQEARLRCSPMKGHSHVYWYRQLPEEGLKFMVYLQKENIIDESGMPKERFSAEFPKEGPSILRIQQVVRGDSAAYFCASSPGPGELFFGEGSRLTVL.

This chain links TRBV27 with TRBJ2-2; 7 bases fit TRBD2. The CDR3 totals 13 residues. After removal of 9 bases from V and 4 bases from J, the junction contained 5 bases not matched to a gene. From germline, CDR1 is MNHEY and CDR2 SMNVEV (reference sequence). Here the CDR3 DNA reads TGTGCCAGTTTTGGGGAGGGCACCGGGGAGCTGTTTTTT. This encodes CASFGEGTGELFF.

This rearrangement joins TRBV6-1 to TRBJ1-2, with D tentatively TRBD1 (6 bases). This CDR3 is 13 amino acids long. Germline CDR1 reads MNHNS; CDR2 reads SASEGT. V gave up 2 bases and J gave up 7 bases, with 11 bases separating them. CDR3 in DNA: TGTGCCAGCAGTGAATCGTCACAGGGTGGCTACACCTTC. Its translation: CASSESSQGGYTF.

The chain employs TRBV19 and TRBJ2-5; the match to TRBD2 covers 7 bases. Germline values: CDR1 LNHDA, CDR2 SQIVND (reference sequence). Germline trimming cut 10 bases from V and 5 bases from J; bases unmatched to any gene: 10. This CDR3 has 13 residues. The CDR3 DNA sequence: TGTGCCACTCAGAAGACTAGCATTGAGACCCAGTACTTC. Protein: CATQKTSIETQYF.

The chain recombines TRBV5-1 with TRBJ1-2; weak D call: TRBD1 (6 bases). Between the trimmed V and J ends, which lost 3 bases and 6 bases, there was a span of 9 bases. CDR3 length: 12 amino acids. Germline V gene sequence: CDR1 SGHRS, CDR2 YFSETQ. The CDR3 bases are TGCGCCAGCAGCTCCTGGACAGATGGCTACACCTTC. Protein product: CASSSWTDGYTF.

This chain joins TRBV10-3 and TRBJ2-7; TRBD2 agrees at 9 bases. The V gene end was trimmed by 0 bases and the J gene end by 7 bases; junction bases not matched to a gene: 10. Germline CDR1 and CDR2: ENHRY and SYGVKD. This CDR3 comprises 16 residues. The DNA of the CDR3 is TGTGCCATCAGTGAGTCGAAGGTAGCGGGAGCTTGGGAGCAGTACTTC. It codes for CAISESKVAGAWEQYF.

The chain links TRBV7-9 to TRBJ2-6; D perhaps matches TRBD2 (6 bases). The germline V gene encodes CDR1 SEHNR and CDR2 FQNEAQ (reference sequence). The ends were cut back, 5 bases at V and 0 bases at J, with 20 bases in the middle. The length of the CDR3 is 19 residues. CDR3 loop: CASSPRWEVIGSGANVLTF. For the CDR3, the DNA is TGTGCCAGCAGCCCGCGCTGGGAGGTGATAGGCTCTGGGGCCAACGTCCTGACTTTC.

V is TRBV10-1 and J is TRBJ2-1; 7 nucleotides align to TRBD1. The V and J ends lost 4 bases and 6 bases, in that order; junction bases with no gene match: 9. Germline CDR1 WNHNN, CDR2 SYGVQD (reference sequence). CDR3 size: 15 residues. CDR3 bases: TGCGCCAGCAGTGGGGCACAGGGGTTTCTCAATGAGCAGTTCTTC. Translating gives CASSGAQGFLNEQFF.

This chain connects TRBV18 to TRBJ1-2; tentative D call: TRBD1 (5 bases). Germline CDR1 reads KGHSH; CDR2 reads LQKENI. V was pared by 2 bases and J by 0 bases, with 19 bases between. The CDR3 totals 18 residues. The CDR3 DNA reads TGTGCCAGCTCACCAATCCATGTAGGGGATTCTGCTAACTATGGCTACACCTTC. It specifies CASSPIHVGDSANYGYTF.

The chain is built from TRBV3-1 (or the pseudogene TRBV3-2) and TRBJ2-5; 10 positions agree with TRBD2. From germline, CDR1 is LGHDT and CDR2 YNNKEL (reference sequence). This CDR3 contains 17 residues. V was pared by 0 bases and J by 4 bases, with 8 bases of the junction left unmatched. CDR3 nucleotides: TGTGCCAGCAGCCAAGATCATATAGCGGGGGGCGGAGAGACCCAGTACTTC. It translates to CASSQDHIAGGGETQYF.

This clone was seen a few times. The rearrangement uses TRBV7-8 and TRBJ1-5; perhaps TRBD1 as D (5 bases). Per the germline V gene, CDR1 is SGHVS and CDR2 is FQNEAQ. This CDR3 is built from 18 residues. V lost 0 bases, J lost 2 bases, and 17 bases lay in between. CDR3 in amino acids: CASSLASGVPSGNQPQHF. CDR3 coding DNA: TGTGCCAGCAGCTTAGCTTCGGGGGTCCCTTCGGGCAATCAGCCCCAGCATTTT.

V gene TRBV25-1 combines with J gene TRBJ2-3; TRBD2 aligns across 9 bases. V trimming: 5 bases; J trimming: 0 bases; junction bases outside the gene matches: 9. Germline V gives CDR1 MGHDK, CDR2 SYGVNS. The CDR3 has 17 residues. The chain's CDR3 is CASSILGLARSTDTQYF. DNA for the CDR3: TGTGCCAGCAGTATACTCGGACTAGCGCGGAGCACAGATACGCAGTATTTT.

The chain is built from TRBV5-1 and TRBJ1-2, with 7 bases that match TRBD1. The germline V gene encodes CDR1 SGHRS and CDR2 YFSETQ. J gave up 4 bases and V 0 bases, and 9 bases lay outside the gene matches. The CDR3 runs 16 residues. In DNA, the CDR3 is TGCGCCAGCAGCTTGGCTGACAGGGTTGGTGCCTATGGCTACACCTTC. Encoded protein: CASSLADRVGAYGYTF.

J is TRBJ2-5 and V is TRBV7-9; 10 bases line up with TRBD1. The V gene end was trimmed by 4 bases and the J gene end by 5 bases; junction bases not matched to a gene: 7. CDR1 SEHNR and CDR2 FQNEAQ come from the germline V gene (reference sequence). There are 15 residues in the CDR3. The CDR3 sequence is CASSSDRGLRETQYF. DNA of the CDR3: TGTGCCAGCAGCTCCGACAGGGGGCTTAGGGAGACCCAGTACTTC. Filled out from reference TRBV7-9 and TRBJ2-5, the complete variable domain reads DTGVSQNPRHKITKRGQNVTFRCDPISEHNRLYWYRQTLGQGPEFLTYFQNEAQLEKSRLLSDRFSAERPKGSFSTLEIQRTEQGDSAMYLCASSSDRGLRETQYFGPGTRLLVL.

The V and J genes are TRBV11-2 and TRBJ1-1; 10 nucleotides line up with TRBD1. From germline, CDR1 is SGHAT and CDR2 FQNNGV. The CDR3 extends over 16 amino acids. V lost 5 bases, J lost 1 base, and 7 bases stayed unmatched. The CDR3, as DNA: TGTGCCAGCAGCCCAGGGACAGGGGTGGGGAACACTGAAGCTTTCTTT. Translated: CASSPGTGVGNTEAFF.

The rearrangement joins TRBV11-3 to TRBJ1-1; D is uncertain. Deletions cut 5 bases from V and 5 bases from J, with 9 bases between. This CDR3 has 12 amino acids. Looked up from germline, CDR1 is SGHNT and CDR2 is YENEEA. The CDR3 reads CASSRTGTEAFF. The CDR3 DNA follows: TGTGCCAGCAGCAGAACCGGGACTGAAGCTTTCTTT.

The chain employs TRBV4-1 and TRBJ2-5; TRBD2 is a possible D gene (7 bases). Trimming took off 0 bases at V and 1 base at J, with 12 bases between the two ends. Germline values: CDR1 MGHRA, CDR2 YSYEKL. The CDR3 extends over 16 amino acids. CDR3 coding DNA: TGCGCCAGCAGCCAAGATATGGGGGGGCGCCAAGAGACCCAGTACTTC. Encoded protein: CASSQDMGGRQETQYF.

The chain combines TRBV15 with TRBJ1-1; D not resolved. The V and J ends lost 0 bases and 4 bases respectively, with 15 bases between them. CDR3 length: 16 amino acids. In germline, CDR1 is LNHNV, CDR2 YYDKDF (reference sequence). This chain's CDR3 is CATSRDLARRSTEAFF. The CDR3 DNA is TGTGCCACCAGCAGAGATTTGGCAAGGAGGAGCACTGAAGCTTTCTTT.

The V call is TRBV2, the J call TRBJ2-1; the match to TRBD1 covers 11 bases. The CDR3 is 15 amino acids. V lost 3 bases, J lost 8 bases, and 6 bases stayed unmatched. CDR1 and CDR2 (germline): SNHLY, FYNNEI. In nucleotides, the CDR3 is TGTGCCAGCAGTGAGGACAGGGGGCGCATATATGAGCAGTTCTTC. The encoded protein is CASSEDRGRIYEQFF.

V usage is TRBV16 and J usage is TRBJ1-5; 8 nucleotides match TRBD1. The CDR3 runs 14 residues. V was pared by 4 bases and J by 8 bases, with 7 bases of the junction left unmatched. Germline lookup yields CDR1 KGHSY and CDR2 FQNENV. CDR3 region: CASSPRTGLEPQHF. The CDR3 bases are TGTGCCAGCAGCCCGAGGACAGGGTTAGAGCCCCAGCATTTT.

The chain employs TRBV7-8 and TRBJ1-3; D is unresolved. Germline V gene lookup returns CDR1 SGHVS and CDR2 FQNEAQ. The CDR3 contains 16 residues. V lost 1 base to trimming and J lost 0 bases, with 10 bases between them. DNA of the CDR3: TGTGCCAGCAGCTTAGTGGGAGGAGTCTCTGGAAACACCATATATTTT. It codes for CASSLVGGVSGNTIYF.